This passage covers 26 T cell receptor beta chains from one sample sequenced in a study of molecular identifiers for immune sequencing clone quantification. TCRdb analysed the PCR reads with MiXCR anew, one entry per CDR3 protein. This table holds under 800,000 distinct CDR3 sequences, roughly 27% found once. Sequenced input: naive CD8+ T cells from blood, with Jurkat cell RNA spiked in. The subset denotes: FACS-sorted CD8+CD4-CCR7+CD45RA+ naive T cells. Receptor source: a human donor in good health. Some libraries in this study had Jurkat cell RNA spiked in.

This clonotype occurred a few times. The chain employs TRBV6-1 and TRBJ2-3; D remains ambiguous. The CDR3 runs to 15 residues. V shed 0 bases and J shed 2 bases, with 9 bases lying between them. From germline, CDR1 is MNHNS and CDR2 SASEGT. The CDR3, as DNA: TGTGCCAGCAGTGAAGCCCGCCTCCTCACAGATACGCAGTATTTT. Encoded protein: CASSEARLLTDTQYF.

This clonotype has just a few counts. This chain connects TRBV19 to TRBJ2-5; TRBD2 matches at 7 bases. Germline V gives CDR1 LNHDA, CDR2 SQIVND (reference sequence). The CDR3 contains 17 residues. The trim removed 1 base at V and 4 bases at J, leaving 12 bases unmatched. The CDR3 loop reads CASSIGASGLASETQYF. DNA for the CDR3: TGTGCCAGTAGTATAGGGGCTAGCGGATTGGCCTCAGAGACCCAGTACTTC.

Concerning this clonotype: The junction departs from the called germline gene at one end, perhaps through a read error. The chain is built from TRBV27 and TRBJ2-3; 9 bases align to TRBD1. CDR1 and CDR2 (germline): MNHEY, SMNVEV (reference sequence). The CDR3 length is 16 residues. CDR3 residues: CASSFVGQGFFDMQYF. DNA for the CDR3: TGTGCCAGCAGTTTTGTAGGACAGGGGTTTTTCGATATGCAGTATTTT.

As for this clonotype: A much bigger clone sits one base away, suggesting this may be a read error. The chain combines TRBV4-3 with TRBJ2-7; the D call may be TRBD1 or TRBD2 (5 bases each). CDR1 is LGHNA and CDR2 is YSLEER in the germline V gene. CDR3 length: 15 amino acids. As DNA, the CDR3 is TGCGCCAGCAGCCAAGACCTGGGACGGTACTACGAGCGGTACTTC. Translating gives CASSQDLGRYYERYF.

This clonotype was recorded many times. The chain recombines TRBV6-2 or TRBV6-3 with TRBJ1-1, with 8 positions matching TRBD1. V gave up 0 bases and J gave up 5 bases; unmatched junction bases: 5. Per the germline V gene, CDR1 is MNHEY and CDR2 is SVGEGT. The CDR3 is 15 residues long. CDR3 region: CASSYSPGGQTEAFF. CDR3 nucleotide sequence: TGTGCCAGCAGTTACTCGCCAGGGGGCCAAACTGAAGCTTTCTTT.

Remarks on this clonotype: This clone may be a read error of a much larger clone one base away. V and J are TRBV30 and TRBJ2-7, with 8 bases aligning to TRBD1. CDR1 and CDR2 from the germline V gene are GTSNPN and SVGIG (reference sequence). This CDR3 contains 14 residues. CDR3 protein: CVWSFGQGDYEQYF. The CDR3 DNA follows: TGTGTCTGGAGTTTCGGACAGGGTGACTACGAGCAGTACTTC.

This clonotype was found once. A much larger clone lies a single base off, so this may be a read error. V is TRBV13 and J is TRBJ2-3; 7 bases match TRBD1. The CDR3 spans 19 residues. The germline gives CDR1 PRHDT, CDR2 FYEKMQ (reference sequence). Trimming took 4 bases from V and 0 from J; bases not matched to a gene: 16. CDR3 region: CASSSSMRQGPLSTDTQYF. The CDR3 nucleotides read TGTGCCAGCAGCTCCTCCATGCGACAGGGACCCCTTAGCACAGATACGCAGTATTTT.

This clonotype appeared a few times. This rearrangement joins TRBV6-5 to TRBJ2-5, with D perhaps TRBD2 (6 bases). The germline V gene has CDR1 MNHEY and CDR2 SVGAGI. The CDR3 spans 15 residues. Trimming took off 3 bases at V and 7 bases at J, with 18 bases between the two ends. The CDR3 here is CASSYITGVLGTQYF. CDR3 nucleotides: TGTGCCAGCAGTTATATCACGGGGGTGCTTGGGACCCAGTACTTC.

V is TRBV11-2 and J is TRBJ1-1, with TRBD1 matching over 7 bases. The CDR3 totals 15 residues. The germline V gene encodes CDR1 SGHAT and CDR2 FQNNGV. V dropped 0 bases and J dropped 7; count of bases not matched to a gene: 8. Here the CDR3 reads CASSLDTGQRNEAFF. The CDR3 DNA follows: TGTGCCAGCAGCTTAGACACGGGACAGCGTAATGAAGCTTTCTTT.

This clonotype was recorded at least ten times. The chain links TRBV2 to TRBJ1-1; D perhaps matches TRBD1 (6 bases). V lost 11 bases to trimming and J lost 3 bases, with 13 bases between them. This CDR3 comprises 12 residues. Per the germline V gene, CDR1 is SNHLY and CDR2 is FYNNEI. In nucleotides, the CDR3 is TGTGCCGGAGGGGGAATGGACACTGAAGCTTTCTTT. It specifies CAGGGMDTEAFF.

Regarding this clonotype: It may be a read error: a sequence one base away is much more abundant. This chain joins TRBV14 and TRBJ1-1; possibly TRBD1 for D (5 bases). The CDR3 runs to 14 residues. V was trimmed by 1 base and J by 6 bases, leaving 12 bases between them. Per germline, CDR1 SGHDN and CDR2 FVKESK. The CDR3 is CASSQVLSGPEAFF. The CDR3 region has the DNA TGTGCCAGCAGCCAAGTATTGTCAGGGCCTGAAGCTTTCTTT. Combining the CDR3 with reference TRBV14 and TRBJ1-1 gives the whole variable domain EAGVTQFPSHSVIEKGQTVTLRCDPISGHDNLYWYRRVMGKEIKFLLHFVKESKQDESGMPNNRFLAERTGGTYSTLKVQPAELEDSGVYFCASSQVLSGPEAFFGQGTRLTVV.

Concerning this clonotype: A much more abundant neighbour one base away suggests this may be a read error. The chain recombines TRBV6-1 with TRBJ2-3; tentatively, D is TRBD1 (5 bases). In germline, CDR1 is MNHNS, CDR2 SASEGT. This CDR3 has 16 amino acids. V was trimmed by 7 bases and J by 2 bases, leaving 19 bases between them. The chain's CDR3 is CASTENRNPYTDTQYF. Written as DNA, the CDR3 is TGTGCCAGCACAGAGAACAGGAATCCCTACACAGATACGCAGTATTTT.

The CDR3 DNA reads TGTGCCAGCAGCACACGGGAGCCGATCTATAATTCACCCCTCCACTTT. It translates to CASSTREPIYNSPLHF. The genes are TRBV13 and TRBJ1-6, with D hard to call. From germline, CDR1 is PRHDT and CDR2 FYEKMQ (reference sequence). The CDR3 consists of 16 residues. Trimming left V 5 bases short and J 3 bases short, with 14 bases between.

At least ten counts were recorded for this clonotype. The chain links TRBV27 to TRBJ2-7, with D unclear. This CDR3 is 13 amino acids long. Deletions cut 5 bases from V and 2 bases from J, with 10 bases between. Germline assignment: CDR1 MNHEY and CDR2 SMNVEV (reference sequence). This CDR3 is CASSIGIAYEQYF. Written as DNA, the CDR3 is TGTGCCAGCAGTATAGGCATAGCCTACGAGCAGTACTTC.

The chain combines TRBV6-6 with TRBJ2-1; TRBD2 matches 7 bases. The V and J ends lost 4 bases and 14 bases, in that order; junction bases with no gene match: 20. The germline CDR1 and CDR2 sequences are MNHNY and SVGAGI (reference sequence). CDR3 length: 16 amino acids. The CDR3 sequence: CASSWSKPAGVIKKFF. The CDR3 DNA follows: TGTGCCAGCAGTTGGTCTAAACCGGCGGGAGTTATTAAGAAGTTCTTC.

Points on this clonotype: The junction departs from germline at one end; a sequencing error may be responsible. The chain combines TRBV7-2 with TRBJ1-4; D is unclear. The CDR3 length is 14 residues. Germline CDR1 reads SGHTA; CDR2 reads FQGNSA. The CDR3 protein is CASNLSGEGEKLFF. The CDR3 nucleotides read TGTGCCAGCAACTTATCGGGCGAGGGTGAAAAACTGTTTTTT.

In regard to this clonotype: This clone may be a read error of a much larger clone one base away. Without the conserved terminal phenylalanine or tryptophan, this CDR3 likely stems from a read error. The V gene is TRBV19, the J gene TRBJ2-3, with 10 bases matching TRBD2. V lost 7 bases, J lost 2 bases, and 12 bases stayed unmatched. Germline V gene sequence: CDR1 LNHDA, CDR2 SQIVND (reference sequence). The length of the CDR3 is 17 residues. The CDR3 protein is CASTSWGLATDTDTQYS. The CDR3 bases are TGTGCCAGTACCAGCTGGGGACTAGCGACTGACACAGATACGCAGTATTCT.

In the case of this clonotype: A much larger clone sits a single nucleotide away, making a read error possible. The chain uses TRBV7-2 and TRBJ2-7; D remains unclear. CDR3 length equals 12 residues. CDR1 and CDR2 (germline): SGHTA, FQGNSA. CDR3 nucleotide sequence: TGTGCCAGCCGCTTACTCGGACCCGAGCAGTACTTC. Amino acid sequence: CASRLLGPEQYF.

This clonotype was observed a few times. V and J are TRBV7-9 and TRBJ2-7; TRBD1 matches 10 bases. V shed 5 bases, J shed 5 bases, and the junction held 12 bases outside the gene matches. Germline V gene lookup returns CDR1 SEHNR and CDR2 FQNEAQ (reference sequence). The CDR3 extends over 16 amino acids. CDR3 in DNA: TGTGCCAGCAGCCGAATCCGGGACAGGGGATTCGACGAGCAGTACTTC. Translated, it gives CASSRIRDRGFDEQYF.

This clonotype has just a few counts. CDR3 bases: TGTGCCAGCAGTTTAAATCAAGGGGGTTCTATCTATGGCTACACCTTC. Translated: CASSLNQGGSIYGYTF. The chain links TRBV27 to TRBJ1-2; TRBD1 might be the D (6 bases). The CDR3 is made up of 16 amino acids. Trimming cost V 2 bases and J 4 bases, with 17 bases left between them. Germline assignment: CDR1 MNHEY and CDR2 SMNVEV (reference sequence).

This clonotype was seen repeatedly, ten times or more. This chain joins TRBV11-2 and TRBJ2-1; D is undetermined. V lost 0 bases and J 6 bases, leaving 6 bases between the germline ends. Germline CDR1 SGHAT, CDR2 FQNNGV. This CDR3 region has 13 residues. Here the CDR3 DNA reads TGTGCCAGCAGCTTAGATCTGGGCAATGAGCAGTTCTTC. Encoded protein: CASSLDLGNEQFF.

This clonotype has only one observation. This chain connects TRBV15 to TRBJ1-1; no clear D gene. Trimming cost V 4 bases and J 7 bases, with 16 bases left between them. The CDR3 runs 14 residues. CDR1 and CDR2 from the germline V gene are LNHNV and YYDKDF (reference sequence). In nucleotides, the CDR3 is TGTGCCACCAGCACAAGACGGGGAGTCCTTGAAGCTTTCTTT. Translating gives CATSTRRGVLEAFF.

This clonotype is a singleton in its sample. No conserved phenylalanine or tryptophan ends this CDR3, so it is likely a read error. CDR3 sequence reads: CASSSGTSISGELFS. As DNA, the CDR3 is TGTGCCAGCAGCTCCGGGACTAGCATCAGCGGGGAGCTGTTTTCT. The gene calls are TRBV5-6 and TRBJ2-2; 9 nucleotides agree with TRBD2. This CDR3 is 15 amino acids long. CDR1 and CDR2 from the germline V gene are SGHDT and YYEEEE. Unmatched junction bases numbered 7, after V lost 3 bases and J lost 7 bases.

This clonotype came up a few times. This chain links TRBV12-3 or TRBV12-4 with TRBJ2-5, with 9 bases fitting TRBD1. V dropped 5 bases and J dropped 2; count of bases not matched to a gene: 9. The CDR3 length is 16 residues. The CDR3 region has the DNA TGTGCCAGCAGTCCTGATTTTGGGACAGGGCAAGAGACCCAGTACTTC. It yields the protein CASSPDFGTGQETQYF.

This clonotype was observed a handful of times. The V call is TRBV7-9, the J call TRBJ1-2; D unclear. CDR1 is SEHNR, CDR2 FQNEAQ, per germline (reference sequence). This CDR3 spans 15 amino acids. With 1 base removed from V and 0 bases from J, the gap between germline ends came to 9 bases. The CDR3 reads CASSLGTAANYGYTF. The CDR3 bases are TGTGCCAGCAGCTTAGGGACCGCCGCTAACTATGGCTACACCTTC.

This clonotype has a count of ten or more. The chain uses TRBV5-4 and TRBJ2-5; the D gene could be TRBD1 or TRBD2 (5 bases each). CDR1 is SGHNT, CDR2 YYREEE, per germline (reference sequence). The CDR3 consists of 15 residues. The V gene lost 2 bases and the J gene lost 4 bases, with 15 bases spanning the gap. The CDR3 coding sequence is TGTGCCAGCAGCTTTAAACAGGAACGGGGAGAGACCCAGTACTTC. Translating it yields CASSFKQERGETQYF. Combining the CDR3 with reference TRBV5-4 and TRBJ2-5 gives the whole variable domain ETGVTQSPTHLIKTRGQQVTLRCSSQSGHNTVSWYQQALGQGPQFIFQYYREEENGRGNFPPRFSGLQFPNYSSELNVNALELDDSALYLCASSFKQERGETQYFGPGTRLLVL.